The 2 T cell receptor beta chains in this list originate from one sample, sequenced in a study of shared clonotypes between healthy human individuals. Libraries were prepared by immunoSEQ multiplex PCR; TCRdb keeps only in-frame clonotypes and omits some of them. The sample comprises more than 1,200,000 clones, around 98.5% of which are singletons, and 0.36% rests with the top ten. What was sequenced was naive CD4+ T cells sorted from blood. The subset denotes: CD45RA+ positively selected. The origin of the receptors is a man in his thirties or forties in good health.

The gene calls are TRBV7-9 and TRBJ2-1; maybe TRBD1 (6 bases). The CDR3 has 15 amino acids. The V end was cut by 6 bases, the J end by 4 bases, with 16 bases between. CDR1 is SEHNR and CDR2 is FQNEAQ in the germline V gene (reference sequence). CDR3: CASSHRRGSYNEQFF. The CDR3 DNA reads TGTGCCAGCAGTCACCGCAGGGGTTCGTACAATGAGCAGTTCTTC. Drawing the rest from reference TRBV7-9 and TRBJ2-1, the complete variable domain is DTGVSQNPRHKITKRGQNVTFRCDPISEHNRLYWYRQTLGQGPEFLTYFQNEAQLEKSRLLSDRFSAERPKGSFSTLEIQRTEQGDSAMYLCASSHRRGSYNEQFFGPGTRLTVL.

As DNA, the CDR3 is TGTGCCAGCAGCGCAGGACTAGCGGGAGTTATCTACAATGAGCAGTTCTTC. Protein product: CASSAGLAGVIYNEQFF. The rearrangement links TRBV9 to TRBJ2-1; 13 bases fit TRBD2. The CDR3 is made up of 17 amino acids. The ends lost 3 bases at V and 3 bases at J; junction bases unmatched: 6. Germline V gene data show CDR1 as SGDLS and CDR2 as YYNGEE. Supplemented by reference TRBV9 and TRBJ2-1, the full variable domain reads DSGVTQTPKHLITATGQRVTLRCSPRSGDLSVYWYQQSLDQGLQFLIQYYNGEERAKGNILERFSAQQFPDLHSELNLSSLELGDSALYFCASSAGLAGVIYNEQFFGPGTRLTVL.